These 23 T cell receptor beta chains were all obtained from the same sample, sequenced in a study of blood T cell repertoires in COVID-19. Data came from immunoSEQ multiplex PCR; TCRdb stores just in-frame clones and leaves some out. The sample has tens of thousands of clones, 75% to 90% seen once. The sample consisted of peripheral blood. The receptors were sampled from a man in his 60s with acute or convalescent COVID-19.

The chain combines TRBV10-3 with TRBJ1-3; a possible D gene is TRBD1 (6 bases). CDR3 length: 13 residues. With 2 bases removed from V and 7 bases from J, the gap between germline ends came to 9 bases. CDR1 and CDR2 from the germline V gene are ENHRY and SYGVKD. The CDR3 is CAISEGGANTIYF. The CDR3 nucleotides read TGTGCCATCAGTGAGGGGGGGGCTAACACCATATATTTT.

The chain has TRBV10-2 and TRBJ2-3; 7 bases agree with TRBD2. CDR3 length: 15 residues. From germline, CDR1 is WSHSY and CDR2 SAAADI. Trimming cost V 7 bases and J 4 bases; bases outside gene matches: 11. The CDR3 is CASTTGLAGADTQYF. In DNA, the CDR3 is TGCGCCAGCACCACGGGCCTGGCGGGGGCAGATACGCAGTATTTT.

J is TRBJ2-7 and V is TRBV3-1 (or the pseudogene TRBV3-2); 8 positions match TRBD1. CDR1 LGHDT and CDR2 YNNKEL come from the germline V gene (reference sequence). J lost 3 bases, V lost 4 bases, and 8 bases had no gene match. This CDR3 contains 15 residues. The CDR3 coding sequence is TGTGCCAGCAGCCTCGCAGGACAGGGAGGCTACGAGCAGTACTTC. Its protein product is CASSLAGQGGYEQYF.

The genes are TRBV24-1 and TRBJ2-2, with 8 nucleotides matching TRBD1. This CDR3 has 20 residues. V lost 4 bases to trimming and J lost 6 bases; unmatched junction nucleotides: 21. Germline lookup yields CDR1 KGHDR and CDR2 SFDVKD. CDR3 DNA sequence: TGTGCCACCAGTGACACTCCCGGGACAGGCTTATCCGGTAGATCCGGGGAGCTGTTTTTT. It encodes CATSDTPGTGLSGRSGELFF.

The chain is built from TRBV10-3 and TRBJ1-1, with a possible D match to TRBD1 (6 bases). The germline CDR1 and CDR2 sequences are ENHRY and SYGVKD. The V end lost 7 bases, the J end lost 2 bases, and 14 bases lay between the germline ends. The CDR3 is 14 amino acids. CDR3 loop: CAIKDSWGNTEAFF. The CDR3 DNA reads TGTGCCATCAAGGACAGTTGGGGAAACACTGAAGCTTTCTTT.

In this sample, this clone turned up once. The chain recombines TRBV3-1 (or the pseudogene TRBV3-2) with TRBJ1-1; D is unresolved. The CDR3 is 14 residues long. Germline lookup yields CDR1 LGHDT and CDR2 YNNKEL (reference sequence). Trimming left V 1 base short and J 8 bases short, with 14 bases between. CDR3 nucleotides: TGTGCCAGCAGCCAAGGGGCAGCCTCCCGGGAAGCTTTCTTT. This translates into CASSQGAASREAFF.

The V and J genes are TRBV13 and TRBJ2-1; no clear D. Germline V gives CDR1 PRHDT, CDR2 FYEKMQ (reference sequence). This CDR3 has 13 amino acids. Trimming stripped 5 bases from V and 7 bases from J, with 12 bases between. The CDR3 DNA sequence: TGTGCCAGCAGCCCCCCCCGGCGGAATGAGCAGTTCTTC. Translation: CASSPPRRNEQFF.

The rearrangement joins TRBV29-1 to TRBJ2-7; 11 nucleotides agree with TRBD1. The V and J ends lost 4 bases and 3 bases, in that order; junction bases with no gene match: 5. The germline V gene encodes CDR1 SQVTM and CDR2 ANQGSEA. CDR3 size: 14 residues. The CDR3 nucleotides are TGCAGCGTTGCCCAAGGGACAGGGGGCTACGAGCAGTACTTC. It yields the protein CSVAQGTGGYEQYF.

The CDR3 DNA follows: TGTGCCGAAGGATCGGTCGGATCAGCGGGATCCGGGGAGCTGTTTTTT. Encoded protein: CAEGSVGSAGSGELFF. This rearrangement joins TRBV11-2 to TRBJ2-2; 7 positions match TRBD2. The CDR3 sequence is 16 residues long. V dropped 11 bases and J dropped 6; count of bases not matched to a gene: 18. The germline V gene has CDR1 SGHAT and CDR2 FQNNGV.

DNA of the CDR3: TGCGCCAGCAAACTCCGGGACAGGTTAGGGGCGAACACCGGGGAGCTGTTTTTT. It is translated as CASKLRDRLGANTGELFF. The chain carries TRBV10-1 and TRBJ2-2, with 8 bases that match TRBD1. Losses at the gene ends were 7 bases for V and 0 bases for J; bases not matched to a gene: 13. Per the germline V gene, CDR1 is WNHNN and CDR2 is SYGVQD (reference sequence). The CDR3 runs 18 residues.

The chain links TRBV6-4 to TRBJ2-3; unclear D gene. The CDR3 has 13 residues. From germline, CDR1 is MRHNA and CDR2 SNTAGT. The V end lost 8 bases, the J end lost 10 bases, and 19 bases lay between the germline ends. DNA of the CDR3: TGTGCCAGCGGATCAATTACCGGTGGGCCGCAGTATTTT. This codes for CASGSITGGPQYF.

The DNA of the CDR3 is TGTGCCAGTAGTATAAGCGGGAGGGCCGACGAGCAGTACTTC. Translation: CASSISGRADEQYF. The chain employs TRBV19 and TRBJ2-7; TRBD2 matches 10 bases. The CDR3 length is 14 residues. Germline lookup yields CDR1 LNHDA and CDR2 SQIVND (reference sequence). V lost 2 bases, J lost 5 bases, and 3 bases stayed unmatched.

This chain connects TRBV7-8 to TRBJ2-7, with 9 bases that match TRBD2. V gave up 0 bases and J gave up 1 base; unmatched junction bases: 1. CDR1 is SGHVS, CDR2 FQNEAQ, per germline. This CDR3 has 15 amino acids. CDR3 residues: CASSLASGGSYEQYF. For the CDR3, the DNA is TGTGCCAGCAGCTTAGCTAGCGGGGGTTCCTACGAGCAGTACTTC.

The chain's CDR3 is CASSLLNYGYTF. CDR3 DNA sequence: TGCGCCAGCAGCTTACTAAACTATGGCTACACCTTC. The chain joins TRBV5-1 to TRBJ1-2; D not resolved. Germline CDR1 is SGHRS and CDR2 is YFSETQ. Trimming removed 2 bases at V and 2 bases at J, with 4 bases between. The CDR3 extends over 12 amino acids.

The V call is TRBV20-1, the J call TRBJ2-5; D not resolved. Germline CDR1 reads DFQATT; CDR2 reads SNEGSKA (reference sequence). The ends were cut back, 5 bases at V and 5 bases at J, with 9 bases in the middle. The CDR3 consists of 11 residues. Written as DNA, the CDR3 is TGCAGTGCTGGTCGGTCGGAGACCCAGTACTTC. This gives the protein CSAGRSETQYF.

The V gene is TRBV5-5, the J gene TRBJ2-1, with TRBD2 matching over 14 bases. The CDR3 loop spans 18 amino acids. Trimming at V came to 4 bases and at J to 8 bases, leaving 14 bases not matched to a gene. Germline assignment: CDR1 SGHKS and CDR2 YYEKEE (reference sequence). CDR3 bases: TGTGCCAGCAGCCCGGCCCGGGTGACTAGCGGGAGGGGTGATGAGCAGTTCTTC. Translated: CASSPARVTSGRGDEQFF.

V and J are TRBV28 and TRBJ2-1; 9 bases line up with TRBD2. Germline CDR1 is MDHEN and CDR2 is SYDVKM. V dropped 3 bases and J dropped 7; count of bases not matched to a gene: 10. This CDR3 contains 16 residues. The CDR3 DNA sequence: TGTGCCAGCAGTTTCCGGGGGGTAGCGGGAGTGAATGAGCAGTTCTTC. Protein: CASSFRGVAGVNEQFF.

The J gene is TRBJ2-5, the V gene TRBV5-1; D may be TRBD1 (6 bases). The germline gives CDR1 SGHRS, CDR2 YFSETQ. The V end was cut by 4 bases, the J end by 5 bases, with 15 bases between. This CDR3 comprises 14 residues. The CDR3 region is CASSKQGLEETQYF. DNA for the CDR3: TGCGCCAGCAGCAAACAGGGTTTGGAGGAGACCCAGTACTTC.

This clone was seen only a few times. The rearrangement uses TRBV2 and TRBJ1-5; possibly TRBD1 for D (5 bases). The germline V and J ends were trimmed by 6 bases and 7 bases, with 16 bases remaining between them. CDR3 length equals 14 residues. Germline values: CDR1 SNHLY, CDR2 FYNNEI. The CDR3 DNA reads TGTGCCAGCAGGGGCGGGGGAGGTATGCAGCCCCAGCATTTT. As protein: CASRGGGGMQPQHF.

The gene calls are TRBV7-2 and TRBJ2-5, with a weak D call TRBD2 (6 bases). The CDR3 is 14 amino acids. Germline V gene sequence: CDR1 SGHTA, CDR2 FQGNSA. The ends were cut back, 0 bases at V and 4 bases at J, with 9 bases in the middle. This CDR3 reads CASSLAQGGETQYF. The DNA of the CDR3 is TGTGCCAGCAGCTTAGCGCAGGGAGGAGAGACCCAGTACTTC.

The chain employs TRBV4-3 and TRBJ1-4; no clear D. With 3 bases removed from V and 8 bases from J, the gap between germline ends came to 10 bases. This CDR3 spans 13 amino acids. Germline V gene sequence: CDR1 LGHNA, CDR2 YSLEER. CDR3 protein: CASSQGGREKLFF. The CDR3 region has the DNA TGCGCCAGCAGCCAGGGAGGTCGGGAAAAACTGTTTTTT.

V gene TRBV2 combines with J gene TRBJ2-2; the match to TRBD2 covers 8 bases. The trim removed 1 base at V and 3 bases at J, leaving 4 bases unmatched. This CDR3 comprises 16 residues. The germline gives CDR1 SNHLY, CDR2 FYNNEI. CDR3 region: CASSEGTSRYTGELFF. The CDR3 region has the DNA TGTGCCAGCAGTGAAGGGACTAGCAGATACACCGGGGAGCTGTTTTTT. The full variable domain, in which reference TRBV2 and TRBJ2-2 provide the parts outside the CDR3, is EPEVTQTPSHQVTQMGQEVILRCVPISNHLYFYWYRQILGQKVEFLVSFYNNEISEKSEIFDDQFSVERPDGSNFTLKIRSTKLEDSAMYFCASSEGTSRYTGELFFGEGSRLTVL.

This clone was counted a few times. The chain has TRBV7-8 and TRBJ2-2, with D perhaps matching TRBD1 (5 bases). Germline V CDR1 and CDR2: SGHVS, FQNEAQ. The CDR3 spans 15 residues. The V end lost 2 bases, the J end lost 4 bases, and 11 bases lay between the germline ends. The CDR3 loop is CASSLYTGSTGELFF. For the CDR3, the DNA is TGTGCCAGCAGCTTATATACAGGAAGCACCGGGGAGCTGTTTTTT.